This T cell receptor (beta chain) is from a study of shared clonotypes between healthy human individuals. Study in general: The study drew on a couple of women and a few men aged 18 to 49 as donors. For every donor, three CD4 naive, three CD4 memory, two CD8 naive and one CD8 memory plates were used.

Trimming removed 2 bases at V and 1 base at J, with 6 bases between. The CDR3 has 14 residues. CDR1 is LNHDA, CDR2 SQIVND, per germline (reference sequence). Terminally differentiated effector memory CD45RA+ cells were excluded by CCR7 positive selection of CD45RO-negative cells. This clone was seen ten or more times. Its antigen is unknown. Other nucleotide sequences in the sample specify the same CDR3. Libraries were prepared by immunoSEQ multiplex PCR; TCRdb keeps only in-frame clonotypes and omits some of them. The sample holds about 2.2 million clones; just over 90% are singletons and the top ten take roughly 1.7%. Points from the study as a whole: Naive subsets typically showed greater estimated richness than memory subsets. Some clonotypes were shared by all four sorted-subset donors, while others were not shared. The non-shared ones had lower generation probabilities than the shared ones.

Input material: naive CD8+ T cells from PBMCs. This receptor was identified in a man aged 18 to 30 in good health. Some clones in this sample may be carry-over from other donors' samples. V is TRBV19 and J is TRBJ1-5; D might be TRBD1 (5 bases). The CDR3 loop reads CASSIRDSNQPQHF. Here the CDR3 DNA reads TGTGCCAGTAGTATAAGGGACAGCAATCAGCCCCAGCATTTT.